The rows below give T cell receptor beta chains drawn from one sample of a study of CD8+CD57+ T cells in acquired aplastic anemia. TCRdb fed the reads into MiXCR, producing one record per CDR3 protein. The repertoire consists of roughly 130,000 distinct CDR3 sequences, with 48% occurring once and the leading ten covering 2% to 3%. Sequencing was performed on sorted CD4+, CD8+, or CD8+CD57+ T cells (not recorded which) from PBMCs. The receptors here all came from a human donor in good health, serving as a control. Each CDR3 is given with its conserved first and last residue. A D gene is named only where the DNA matches it firmly. Size values are once, few and many counts, or a class for expanded clones, and some rows have none.

CDR3nt | CDR3aa | j_gene | abundance | d_gene | v_gene
TGTGCCACCAGCAGAGATGCGAAAAATTCACCCCTCTACTTT | CATSRDAKNSPLYF | TRBJ1-6 | . | . | TRBV15
TGTGCCAGCAGCGCGCGGACTAGCGGGAGTTACAATGAGCAGTTCTTC | CASSARTSGSYNEQFF | TRBJ2-1 | . | TRBD2 | TRBV11-2
TGTGCCACCAGTGGGCTCCTGGGGGAGCAGTACTTC | CATSGLLGEQYF | TRBJ2-7 | few | . | TRBV24-1
TGTGCCACCAGTGACCGAGGACAGAACAATGAGCAGTTCTTC | CATSDRGQNNEQFF | TRBJ2-1 | . | . | TRBV24-1
TGTGCCAGCAGCTTAGAGGCTAGCGGTTCCTACGAGCAGTACTTC | CASSLEASGSYEQYF | TRBJ2-7 | many | TRBD2 | TRBV7-6
TGTGCCAGCAGTTACTTCTCAGGGGGGGACACTGAAGCTTTCTTT | CASSYFSGGDTEAFF | TRBJ1-1 | many | TRBD1 | TRBV6-6
TGTGCCAGCCGTGGGGATTCACCTGGGGAGCTGTTTTTT | CASRGDSPGELFF | TRBJ2-2 | . | . | TRBV6-4
TGTGCCAGCAGCTTCGGGGGAGGGTCCTACGAGCAGTACTTC | CASSFGGGSYEQYF | TRBJ2-7 | many | TRBD2 | TRBV7-2
TGTGCCAGCTCACCAGGAGGGGGACAGGGTAACATTCAGTACTTC | CASSPGGGQGNIQYF | TRBJ2-4 | few | TRBD1 | TRBV18
TGCAGTGCCACTCAGGGGATTGGCACAGATACGCAGTATTTT | CSATQGIGTDTQYF | TRBJ2-3 | many | . | TRBV20-1
TGTGCCAGCAGGGCCTCTCAAGTCTACGAGCAGTACTTC | CASRASQVYEQYF | TRBJ2-7 | many | . | TRBV3-1
TGCAGCGGGAACAGGAACGACGAGCAGTACTTC | CSGNRNDEQYF | TRBJ2-7 | . | . | TRBV29-1
TGTGCCACCAGCAGTGCGACAGGGTCTAACTATGGCTACACCTTC | CATSSATGSNYGYTF | TRBJ1-2 | . | TRBD1 | TRBV15
TGTGCCAGCAGCTTATCGGGTATGGGGGAGCAGTACTTC | CASSLSGMGEQYF | TRBJ2-7 | . | . | TRBV7-6
TGTGCCAGCAGTTCTGGGACGGGTAACTATGGCTACACCTTC | CASSSGTGNYGYTF | TRBJ1-2 | many | . | TRBV6-5
TGTGCCAGCAGCTTGGGGGAGGGCGGCTATAATTCACCCCTCCACTTT | CASSLGEGGYNSPLHF | TRBJ1-6 | many | . | TRBV5-6
TGTGCCAGCAGCTTAGATGGGGGACTGGAGGGCTACACCTTC | CASSLDGGLEGYTF | TRBJ1-2 | . | . | TRBV7-2
TGCGCCAGCAGCACGGGACAGGTTGGGACAGATACGCAGTATTTT | CASSTGQVGTDTQYF | TRBJ2-3 | . | TRBD1 | TRBV5-1
TGTGCCAGCAATTCCGAACTATCTACGGTGCAGTACTTC | CASNSELSTVQYF | TRBJ2-7 | once | . | TRBV12-3/TRBV12-4
TGCAGTGCTTCCGTTCCCCACGGCTACACCTTC | CSASVPHGYTF | TRBJ1-2 | many | . | TRBV20-1
TGTGCCAGCAGTGGGACAGGGTCTGGAAACACCATATATTTT | CASSGTGSGNTIYF | TRBJ1-3 | many | TRBD1 | TRBV2
TGTGCCAGCAGCTTAGAATCAGCAGGGAATGAAAAACTGTTTTTT | CASSLESAGNEKLFF | TRBJ1-4 | many | . | TRBV11-2
TGCAGTGCTAGAGATTTTACAGGGAGTGAAAAACTGTTTTTT | CSARDFTGSEKLFF | TRBJ1-4 | . | . | TRBV20-1
TGTGCCAGCAGCTTAGCGGGACAGGGGGCTCTGAACACTGAAGCTTTCTTT | CASSLAGQGALNTEAFF | TRBJ1-1 | many | TRBD1 | TRBV7-9
TGTGCCAGCGCCCCCGGGACAGGGGTGATTAATGAAAAACTGTTTTTT | CASAPGTGVINEKLFF | TRBJ1-4 | many | TRBD1 | TRBV2
TGTGCCAGCAGTGAAGGGAGCCCCTCGGGCTACACCTTC | CASSEGSPSGYTF | TRBJ1-2 | . | . | TRBV25-1
TGTGCCAGCAGCCAAGGTGACAGAAACTATGGCTACACCTTC | CASSQGDRNYGYTF | TRBJ1-2 | . | . | TRBV14
TGCGCCAGCAGCTTGAGAACAGTTATACTAGCGGACTCCTACAATGAGCAGTTCTTC | CASSLRTVILADSYNEQFF | TRBJ2-1 | many | TRBD2 | TRBV5-1
TGTGCCAGCGCACAGGCTAGCCGCTCCTACGAGCAGTACTTC | CASAQASRSYEQYF | TRBJ2-7 | many | . | TRBV12-3/TRBV12-4
TGTGCCAGCAGGCCGGGACAGGCCTACGAGCAGTACTTC | CASRPGQAYEQYF | TRBJ2-7 | many | TRBD1 | TRBV6-1
TGTGCCAGCAGCTTTAAAGACATCCCGCAGTATTTT | CASSFKDIPQYF | TRBJ2-3 | many | . | TRBV7-3
TGTGCCAGCAGTGAATCCACAGGAGAGAGTTCACCCCTCCACTTT | CASSESTGESSPLHF | TRBJ1-6 | . | . | TRBV6-1
TGTGCCAGCAAGGGAGGGGGGGCCTACAATGAGCAGTTCTTC | CASKGGGAYNEQFF | TRBJ2-1 | many | . | TRBV7-3